The sequence of this T cell receptor (beta chain) was determined in a study of blood T cell repertoires in COVID-19. As for the study in general: PBMCs, B-cell-depleted T cells, or T cells provided the cDNA or gDNA that made up the material.

Authors' processing steps: Reference gene primer amplification gave estimated nucleated cell counts. Some clones are missing from TCRdb's copy, which holds only in-frame ones; the method was immunoSEQ multiplex PCR. The V and J calls and clone size were taken over from that table, and D and trimming were inferred from the DNA. The data show about 200,000 clones, with around 87% seen just once and around 25% held by the top ten. Participants' own reports of clinical history determined their cohort assignment. Germline trimming cut 3 bases from V and 4 bases from J; bases unmatched to any gene: 6. CDR1 and CDR2 from the germline V gene are SGDLS and YYNGEE. The CDR3 runs to 14 residues.

Material for sequencing was PBMCs or T cells enriched from blood (not recorded which). The chain carries TRBV9 and TRBJ1-2, with 7 bases identical to TRBD1. The source is a woman aged 40 to 55 in a cohort exposed to, infected with or recovered from COVID-19 (not recorded which). This CDR3 is CASSARDSLYGYTF. The CDR3 DNA sequence: TGTGCCAGCAGCGCCCGGGACAGTCTCTATGGCTACACCTTC. Full variable domain (missing parts from reference TRBV9 and TRBJ1-2): DSGVTQTPKHLITATGQRVTLRCSPRSGDLSVYWYQQSLDQGLQFLIQYYNGEERAKGNILERFSAQQFPDLHSELNLSSLELGDSALYFCASSARDSLYGYTFGSGTRLTVV.